Listed below are T cell receptor beta chains from one sample, sequenced in a study of neurological immune-mediated disorders. TCRdb re-called the 5' RACE reads through MiXCR, storing one row per CDR3 protein. The table shows approximately 36,000 distinct CDR3 sequences, with 13% to 15% occurring only once. The sequenced material came from PBMCs. Every receptor here comes from a woman aged 50 to 60 with HTLV-1-associated myelopathy (HAM/TSP). CDR3s include the opening cysteine and the closing phenylalanine or tryptophan. The D gene is left open where the match is weak. The size field is filled for only some rows; it gives once, few, many or a size class.

D	V	J	size	DNA	CDR3
.	TRBV20-1	TRBJ2-1	many	TGCAGTGCTAGAGGGGCCCACTCCTACAATGAGCAGTTCTTC	CSARGAHSYNEQFF
.	TRBV7-2	TRBJ1-5	.	TGTGCCAACAGCTTAATAGGACAGAATCAGCCCCAGCATTTT	CANSLIGQNQPQHF
.	TRBV6-2/TRBV6-3	TRBJ1-3	many	TGTGCCAGCAGTTACGCGAGGAGAGACACCATATATTTT	CASSYARRDTIYF
.	TRBV7-2	TRBJ1-6	.	TGTGCCAGCAGCTTAGATCCTGGGGTAAATTCACCCCTCCACTTT	CASSLDPGVNSPLHF
.	TRBV30	TRBJ2-5	many	TGTGCCTCGAGACGGCAAGAGACCCAGTACTTC	CASRRQETQYF
.	TRBV6-2/TRBV6-3	TRBJ2-2	many	TGTGCCAGCAGTTATGGATCCGGATTCACCGGGGAGCTGTTTTTT	CASSYGSGFTGELFF
TRBD1	TRBV2	TRBJ1-5	many	TGTGCCAGCAGTGGAACGACAGGGAAGGGTCAGCCCCAGCATTTT	CASSGTTGKGQPQHF
TRBD1	TRBV7-9	TRBJ1-3	many	TGTGCCAGCAGCACCTACCAGGGGGCGTATGGAAACACCATATATTTT	CASSTYQGAYGNTIYF
TRBD1	TRBV5-1	TRBJ1-6	many	TGCGCCAGCAGCCCAGGACAGGGGAGGTCCTATAATTCACCCCTCCACTTT	CASSPGQGRSYNSPLHF
TRBD2	TRBV9	TRBJ2-1	.	TGTGCCAGCAGCCCCCGCGGGGGGGGCTACAATGAGCAGTTCTTC	CASSPRGGGYNEQFF
TRBD1	TRBV6-5	TRBJ2-2	many	TGTGCCAGCAGTCTAAACCCCTCGACAGGGACCGGGGAGCTGTTTTTT	CASSLNPSTGTGELFF
.	TRBV6-6	TRBJ1-1	many	TGTGCCAGCTCCCCGGCGGCAGGGTGGGGAACTGAAGCTTTCTTT	CASSPAAGWGTEAFF
.	TRBV5-1	TRBJ1-1	many	TGCGCCAGCAGCCGGTTGGGGGGGCACACTGAAGCTTTCTTT	CASSRLGGHTEAFF
TRBD1	TRBV6-1	TRBJ1-5	many	TGTGCCACCAGAAGAGGGGGCGAACAGCCCCAGCATTTT	CATRRGGEQPQHF
TRBD1	TRBV2	TRBJ2-2	many	TGTGCCTCCCGGACAGGGACGAACACCGGGGAGCTGTTTTTT	CASRTGTNTGELFF
.	TRBV4-1	TRBJ1-5	many	TGCGCCAGCAGCCAAACGGAATCTTATAGCAATCAGCCCCAGCATTTT	CASSQTESYSNQPQHF
TRBD2	TRBV6-5	TRBJ2-1	many	TGTGCCAGTACCGGACTAGTAAATGAGCAGTTCTTC	CASTGLVNEQFF
.	TRBV2	TRBJ2-1	many	TGTGCCAGCAGTGCTGGAGAGACTTTTGCTAATGAGCAGTTCTTC	CASSAGETFANEQFF
TRBD2	TRBV7-2	TRBJ2-3	many	TGTGCCAGCAGCTTAGCGCTCGGTCCGGGGGGGCCCACAGATACGCAGTATTTT	CASSLALGPGGPTDTQYF
.	TRBV7-2	TRBJ2-1	many	TGTGCCAGCAGCGCGGAGGGGGACTCCTACAATGAGCAGTTCTTC	CASSAEGDSYNEQFF
.	TRBV5-1	TRBJ2-2	many	TGCGCCAGCAGCTTGGACCTAGTAAACACCGGGGAGCTGTTTTTT	CASSLDLVNTGELFF
.	TRBV12-3/TRBV12-4	TRBJ1-5	many	TGTGCCAGCAGTTCCTCGGGGGGAAGGCTGGACAATCAGCCCCAGCATTTT	CASSSSGGRLDNQPQHF
.	TRBV21-1	TRBJ2-7	many	TGTGCCAGACGAGAGGCGGGGCTTAATAATTGCGTCGAGCAGTACTTC	CARREAGLNNCVEQYF
.	TRBV9	TRBJ1-1	many	TGTGCCAGCAGTGCTCGGGGGTATGGTGAAGCTTTCTTT	CASSARGYGEAFF
.	TRBV20-1	TRBJ1-2	.	TGCAGTGCTAGAGATGCCCAGGGTGAAGCTGGCTACACCTTC	CSARDAQGEAGYTF
TRBD1	TRBV20-1	TRBJ2-5	many	TGCAGTGCACAAGGACAGGCGATCAGCGAGACCCAGTACTTC	CSAQGQAISETQYF
.	TRBV20-1	TRBJ1-1	many	TGCAGTGCAACTTCTCAAGGGTACCTCAACACTGAAGCTTTCTTT	CSATSQGYLNTEAFF
.	TRBV5-6	TRBJ1-2	.	TGTGCCAGCAGCACCGCATTAGGACCTACTAACTATGGCTACGCCTTT	CASSTALGPTNYGYAF
.	TRBV10-3	TRBJ2-7	many	TGTGCCATCAGTGAGGGCTTGGGCCCCTACGAGCAGTACTTC	CAISEGLGPYEQYF
TRBD2	TRBV7-2	TRBJ2-1	many	TGTGCCAGCAGCCAACTAGCGAGCTCCTACAATGAGCAGTTCTTC	CASSQLASSYNEQFF
TRBD2	TRBV5-1	TRBJ2-3	many	TGCGCCAGCAGCCTAGCGGGGGGCATCGCAGATACGCAGTATTTT	CASSLAGGIADTQYF
TRBD1	TRBV12-3/TRBV12-4	TRBJ1-1	many	TGCGCCAGCAGCTTGGACAGGGGCGGCACTGAAGCTTTCTTT	CASSLDRGGTEAFF
.	TRBV7-6	TRBJ1-6	.	TGTGCCAGCAGCTTGACAGATGGGGATAATTCACCCCTCCACTTT	CASSLTDGDNSPLHF
.	TRBV6-1	TRBJ2-1	many	TGTGCCAGCAGTGAAGACCAAGGGAGAAGGAATGAGCAGTTCTTC	CASSEDQGRRNEQFF
.	TRBV5-6	TRBJ1-2	many	TGTGCCAGCAACTCACTGGACACCCACTATGGCTACACCTTC	CASNSLDTHYGYTF
.	TRBV9	TRBJ2-2	many	TGTGCCAGCAGCGTAGGCAACACCGGGGAGCTGTTTTTT	CASSVGNTGELFF
.	TRBV10-2	TRBJ2-1	.	TGCGCCAGCAGCGTTTGGGCTCCAAACTACAATGAGCAGTTCTTC	CASSVWAPNYNEQFF
.	TRBV7-2	TRBJ2-5	.	TGTGCCAGCAGCGAAACCCGGACAGTGGTGGGAGAGACCCAGTACTTC	CASSETRTVVGETQYF
.	TRBV7-2	TRBJ1-2	few	TGTGCCAGCAGCCCAGGGCTCCGGGCTGGCTACACCTTC	CASSPGLRAGYTF
.	TRBV5-5	TRBJ1-3	few	TGTGCCAGCAGCTTGCGGCAGGGAGGGACTGGAAACACCATATATTTT	CASSLRQGGTGNTIYF
.	TRBV9	TRBJ1-5	many	TGTGCCAGCAGTCCCGGTCATAGCAATCAGCCCCAGCATTTT	CASSPGHSNQPQHF
.	TRBV5-1	TRBJ1-6	many	TGCGCCAGCAGCGGACAGTCACCCTATAATTCACCCCTCCACTTT	CASSGQSPYNSPLHF
.	TRBV10-2	TRBJ2-7	.	TGCGCCAGCATGGTCGGGGGCGAGACTAACGAGCAGTACTTC	CASMVGGETNEQYF
.	TRBV12-3/TRBV12-4	TRBJ1-3	many	TGTGCCAGCAGTCGAAGCTACTACTCTGGAAACACCATATATTTT	CASSRSYYSGNTIYF
.	TRBV5-1	TRBJ1-1	many	TGCGCCAGCAGCTTGGAGTACATGAACACTGAAGCTTTCTTT	CASSLEYMNTEAFF
.	TRBV9	TRBJ1-6	many	TGTGCCAGCAGCGTAGGGGCCTTTAATAATTCACCCCTCCACTTT	CASSVGAFNNSPLHF
.	TRBV9	TRBJ2-2	many	TGTGCCAGCAGCGTAGCGGGCAGGAAGAACACCGGGGAGCTGTTTTTT	CASSVAGRKNTGELFF
TRBD1	TRBV20-1	TRBJ1-4	many	TGCAGTGCTAGTGCCCAGGGGGCGATCGGCGAAAAACTGTTTTTT	CSASAQGAIGEKLFF
TRBD1	TRBV7-8	TRBJ2-1	.	TGTGCCAGCAGCTTGTTCCCGACAGGGCTGAATGAGCAGTTCTTC	CASSLFPTGLNEQFF
.	TRBV20-1	TRBJ2-1	many	TGCAGTGCTGGGGGTCTGGGCGCACGAGGGTCCTACAATGAGCAGTTCTTC	CSAGGLGARGSYNEQFF
.	TRBV20-1	TRBJ2-1	many	TGCAGTGCCCCTCTAGTCACCACCTACAATGAGCAGTTCTTC	CSAPLVTTYNEQFF
.	TRBV25-1	TRBJ1-5	many	TGTGCCAGCAGTCAGGAGTTCAATCAGCCCCAGCATTTT	CASSQEFNQPQHF
TRBD1	TRBV5-1	TRBJ2-2	many	TGCGCCAGCAGCTTGGGGACAGGGGCCACCGGGGAGCTGTTTTTT	CASSLGTGATGELFF
TRBD2	TRBV7-2	TRBJ2-2	many	TGTGCCAGCAGCGTCGGGACTAGCGGCAACACCGGGGAGCTGTTTTTT	CASSVGTSGNTGELFF
.	TRBV15	TRBJ2-7	.	TGTGCCACCAGCAGAGCCCCCATGAGCTCCTACGAGCAGTACTTC	CATSRAPMSSYEQYF